Listed here are 17 T cell receptor beta chains from one sample, sequenced in a study of shared clonotypes between healthy human individuals (dated by TCRdb to 2020 to 2022). Libraries came from the immunoSEQ multiplex PCR assay. TCRdb obtained this table from immuneACCESS and retained in-frame rearrangements with V and J assigned. These tables miss some clones; where compared with another copy, unresolved V genes account for less than half of the shortfall, and the remainder is unexplained. In all, the sample holds fewer than 850,000 clones, and 95% to 97% of those were seen once. Of the sample, around 0.25% falls within the top ten clones. CD8 naive samples consisted of CD45RO-negative cells that were positively selected for CCR7, yielding a CD45RA+CCR7+ population without TemRA cells. The sequenced sample consisted of naive CD8+ T cells sorted from blood. In the paper's terms, the cell subset or site label means: CD45RA+CCR7+. Receptors originate from a man younger than 40 in good health.

This chain uses TRBV27 with TRBJ2-1; no firm D call. Germline CDR1 MNHEY, CDR2 SMNVEV (reference sequence). The V end was cut by 3 bases, the J end by 8 bases, with 8 bases between. The CDR3 loop spans 12 amino acids. CDR3: CASSFWGDEQFF. The CDR3 bases are TGTGCCAGCAGTTTTTGGGGTGATGAGCAGTTCTTC.

The chain uses TRBV4-3 and TRBJ2-1; a weak D match, TRBD2 (6 bases). Germline CDR1 reads LGHNA; CDR2 reads YSLEER. V lost 1 base, J lost 2 bases, and 15 bases lay in between. There are 17 residues in the CDR3. CDR3 protein: CASSQGLGGTPYNEQFF. The CDR3, as DNA: TGCGCCAGCAGCCAAGGGTTGGGGGGTACCCCCTACAATGAGCAGTTCTTC.

The J gene is TRBJ2-2, the V gene TRBV19; 9 bases match TRBD2. V was pared by 6 bases and J by 4 bases, with 12 bases of the junction left unmatched. In germline, CDR1 is LNHDA, CDR2 SQIVND (reference sequence). The CDR3 has 17 residues. The CDR3 sequence: CASSLILSGRSTGELFF. The CDR3 bases are TGTGCCAGTAGCCTCATCCTCAGCGGGAGGAGCACCGGGGAGCTGTTTTTT.

CDR3 DNA: TGTGCCAGCAGCTTTGGGAAGTTCTTC. As protein: CASSFGKFF. The chain combines TRBV7-6 with TRBJ2-1, with D unresolved. Germline loops: CDR1 SGHVS, CDR2 FNYEAQ. This CDR3 has 9 residues. V was clipped by 3 bases and J by 14 bases, with 5 bases between them.

With respect to this clone: Other DNA sequences within the sample encode an identical CDR3. V is TRBV29-1 and J is TRBJ2-7; maybe TRBD1 (6 bases). Germline CDR1 is SQVTM and CDR2 is ANQGSEA. The CDR3 consists of 11 residues. V was shortened by 5 bases and J by 4 bases, with 9 bases between the two germline ends. The CDR3, as DNA: TGCAGCGTTCAACAGGGATACGAGCAGTACTTC. It codes for CSVQQGYEQYF.

In this sample, this clone turned up once. The rearrangement links TRBV4-2 to TRBJ2-1; 14 bases line up with TRBD2. Germline CDR1 and CDR2: LGHNA and YNFKEQ. The V gene end was trimmed by 5 bases and the J gene end by 9 bases; junction bases not matched to a gene: 6. The CDR3 has 15 residues. CDR3 region: CASSKGLAGVGEQFF. The CDR3 region has the DNA TGTGCCAGCAGCAAGGGACTAGCGGGAGTCGGTGAGCAGTTCTTC.

The gene calls are TRBV10-3 and TRBJ1-1, with D perhaps TRBD1 (5 bases). The CDR3 extends over 18 amino acids. Trimming removed 4 bases from V and 0 bases from J, with 21 bases in between. Germline loops: CDR1 ENHRY, CDR2 SYGVKD. The CDR3 reads CAISGGLGFPLMNTEAFF. The CDR3 DNA is TGTGCCATCAGTGGGGGGTTAGGGTTCCCCTTAATGAACACTGAAGCTTTCTTT.

This clone was counted once. The J gene is TRBJ2-5, the V gene TRBV27; D ambiguous. This CDR3 comprises 15 residues. The germline gives CDR1 MNHEY, CDR2 SMNVEV (reference sequence). V was shortened by 6 bases and J by 2 bases, with 16 bases between the two germline ends. The DNA for the CDR3 is TGTGCCAGCAGCCGGATCGAGCTTTGGCAAGAGACCCAGTACTTC. Protein: CASSRIELWQETQYF.

The gene calls are TRBV30 and TRBJ1-1, with unresolved D. The ends were cut back, 5 bases at V and 2 bases at J, with 12 bases in the middle. The CDR3 consists of 13 residues. The germline V gene encodes CDR1 GTSNPN and CDR2 SVGIG (reference sequence). The CDR3 region is CAWSPGLNTEAFF. Written as DNA, the CDR3 is TGTGCCTGGTCCCCCGGACTCAACACTGAAGCTTTCTTT.

The chain employs TRBV15 and TRBJ2-3; D unresolved. Germline assignment: CDR1 LNHNV and CDR2 YYDKDF (reference sequence). CDR3 size: 14 residues. Trimming removed 3 bases at V and 0 bases at J, with 7 bases between. The CDR3 loop reads CATSRMRSTDTQYF. CDR3 coding DNA: TGTGCCACCAGCAGGATGAGAAGCACAGATACGCAGTATTTT.

The chain links TRBV30 to TRBJ2-5; 7 nucleotides align to TRBD2. Germline trimming cut 0 bases from V and 1 base from J; bases unmatched to any gene: 14. Germline CDR1 is GTSNPN and CDR2 is SVGIG (reference sequence). The CDR3 has 18 residues. In DNA, the CDR3 is TGTGCCTGGAGTGTCCCCCCCGGGGTAGCGGGCCTCCAAGAGACCCAGTACTTC. Its translation is CAWSVPPGVAGLQETQYF.

This clone was seen only once. CDR3 in DNA: TGTGCCTGGAGTGTAACGGGCCTGGCAGATACGCAGTATTTT. It translates to CAWSVTGLADTQYF. This rearrangement joins TRBV30 to TRBJ2-3; D remains unclear. The germline V gene has CDR1 GTSNPN and CDR2 SVGIG (reference sequence). Between the trimmed V and J ends, which lost 0 bases and 4 bases, there was a span of 11 bases. The CDR3 loop spans 14 amino acids.

The CDR3 here is CAWSVTGAGYEQYF. The CDR3 nucleotides read TGTGCCTGGAGTGTGACAGGGGCTGGTTACGAGCAGTACTTC. This sequence joins TRBV30 and TRBJ2-7; 8 nucleotides match TRBD1. Germline loops: CDR1 GTSNPN, CDR2 SVGIG (reference sequence). The CDR3 loop spans 14 amino acids. V lost 0 bases to trimming and J lost 4 bases; unmatched junction nucleotides: 5.

The CDR3 protein is CASSGGTGGAFF. The CDR3 bases are TGTGCCAGCAGCGGAGGGACAGGGGGTGCTTTCTTT. J is TRBJ1-1 and V is TRBV5-4; 11 nucleotides align to TRBD1. Trimming took 4 bases from V and 11 from J; bases not matched to a gene: 4. This CDR3 is built from 12 residues. In germline, CDR1 is SGHNT, CDR2 YYREEE (reference sequence).

V usage is TRBV28 and J usage is TRBJ1-5, with D tentatively TRBD1 (5 bases). CDR1 and CDR2 from the germline V gene are MDHEN and SYDVKM. The CDR3 consists of 16 residues. V was cut by 4 bases and J by 7 bases, with 20 bases left in between. CDR3 bases: TGTGCCAGCAGTTCCTTCGGGGACGTGAAGGGCCAGCCCCAGCATTTT. Translated, it gives CASSSFGDVKGQPQHF. Full variable domain (missing parts from reference TRBV28 and TRBJ1-5): DVKVTQSSRYLVKRTGEKVFLECVQDMDHENMFWYRQDPGLGLRLIYFSYDVKMKEKGDIPEGYSVSREKKERFSLILESASTNQTSMYLCASSSFGDVKGQPQHFGDGTRLSIL.

J is TRBJ2-3 and V is TRBV5-1; 10 nucleotides match TRBD2. The CDR3 sequence is 16 residues long. From germline, CDR1 is SGHRS and CDR2 YFSETQ. Losses at the gene ends were 1 base for V and 2 bases for J; bases not matched to a gene: 4. The CDR3 sequence is CASSLRSGRVTDTQYF. CDR3 nucleotides: TGCGCCAGCAGCTTGCGCAGCGGGAGGGTCACAGATACGCAGTATTTT.

As regards this clone: The same CDR3 can be traced to other DNA sequences in this sample. This chain links TRBV27 with TRBJ1-2, with TRBD1 as a possible D gene (6 bases). Germline V lookup: CDR1 MNHEY, CDR2 SMNVEV (reference sequence). Deletions cut 2 bases from V and 4 bases from J, with 8 bases between. The CDR3 covers 13 residues. DNA of the CDR3: TGTGCCAGCAGTTTACAGGGGAGCTATGGCTACACCTTC. Protein product: CASSLQGSYGYTF.